Below, 7 T cell receptor beta chains from the same sample are listed, as sequenced in a study of T cell repertoires in cytomegalovirus infection. TCRdb used MiXCR to reprocess the reads, holding one entry per CDR3 protein. The sample lists 300,000 or so distinct CDR3 sequences, around 25% occurring once. No cognate antigen is known for these TCRs. Sequences were derived from cultured PBMCs, sampled from culture after CMV antigen stimulation. The source of these receptors is a human donor in good health (CMV status not recorded). Some clones in this sample may be carry-over from other donors' samples.

The rearrangement links TRBV7-2 to TRBJ1-5; D perhaps matches TRBD1 (5 bases). Trimming stripped 2 bases from V and 11 bases from J, with 13 bases between. The germline V gene has CDR1 SGHTA and CDR2 FQGNSA. There are 13 residues in the CDR3. The CDR3 protein is CASSLNSRGSQHF. The CDR3 DNA reads as TGTGCCAGCAGCTTAAACTCAAGGGGATCCCAGCATTTT.

The chain carries TRBV27 and TRBJ2-2, with TRBD1 identical over 8 bases. The CDR3 has 15 amino acids. After removal of 3 bases from V and 3 bases from J, the junction contained 3 bases not matched to a gene. CDR1 MNHEY and CDR2 SMNVEV come from the germline V gene (reference sequence). The CDR3 coding sequence is TGTGCCAGCAGTTTGGACAGGGTGGACACCGGGGAGCTGTTTTTT. This gives the protein CASSLDRVDTGELFF.

This chain uses TRBV20-1 with TRBJ2-1, with 9 bases identical to TRBD2. V lost 7 bases to trimming and J lost 0 bases; unmatched junction nucleotides: 16. The CDR3 consists of 18 residues. Germline V gene lookup returns CDR1 DFQATT and CDR2 SNEGSKA (reference sequence). Here the CDR3 reads CSVSADSGSGSSYNEQFF. CDR3 coding DNA: TGCAGTGTTAGTGCCGATTCGGGTAGCGGGAGCTCCTACAATGAGCAGTTCTTC.

This clonotype was recorded at least ten times. The chain links TRBV7-2 to TRBJ2-1; TRBD2 aligns across 10 bases. CDR1 is SGHTA and CDR2 is FQGNSA in the germline V gene. CDR3 length: 16 residues. The J segment lost 5 bases and the V segment lost 2 bases, leaving 6 bases of the junction unmatched. The CDR3: CASSLSVLAGHNEQFF. The CDR3 coding sequence is TGTGCCAGCAGCTTATCGGTACTAGCGGGGCACAATGAGCAGTTCTTC.

This chain uses TRBV5-5 with TRBJ2-1, with 9 bases aligning to TRBD2. Germline V lookup: CDR1 SGHKS, CDR2 YYEKEE (reference sequence). Trimming at V came to 0 bases and at J to 13 bases, leaving 17 bases not matched to a gene. The CDR3 has 17 amino acids. The CDR3 sequence: CASSLAAASGKLRDQFF. DNA of the CDR3: TGTGCCAGCAGCTTGGCGGCGGCTAGCGGGAAGTTGAGGGATCAGTTCTTC.

The J gene is TRBJ1-6, the V gene TRBV5-4, with 7 bases identical to TRBD1. CDR1 is SGHNT and CDR2 is YYREEE in the germline V gene (reference sequence). The CDR3 covers 15 residues. V was clipped by 4 bases and J by 8 bases; unmatched bases: 9. The CDR3 loop reads CASSRDRDRDSPLHF. DNA of the CDR3: TGTGCCAGCAGCCGAGACAGGGATCGGGATTCACCCCTCCACTTT.

The chain recombines TRBV7-4 with TRBJ2-1, with a tentative D call TRBD2 (5 bases). The ends were cut back, 1 base at V and 0 bases at J, with 16 bases in the middle. This CDR3 comprises 18 residues. Per germline, CDR1 SGHVT and CDR2 SQSDAQ. DNA of the CDR3: TGTGCCAGCAGCTTAGTAGAAGGTCTTCGGGGCTCCTACAATGAGCAGTTCTTC. This sequence encodes CASSLVEGLRGSYNEQFF.